What follows describes a single TCR beta chain. Libraries were prepared by immunoSEQ multiplex PCR; TCRdb keeps only in-frame clonotypes and omits some of them. The table has some 69,000 clones, roughly 88% seen once. CDR3 length: 15 amino acids. Losses at the gene ends were 7 bases for V and 4 bases for J; bases not matched to a gene: 8. In germline, CDR1 is MNHNS, CDR2 SASEGT. This sample is drawn from a study of technical replicates of blood from four donors. The sequenced sample was PBMCs. This sequence joins TRBV6-1 and TRBJ2-1; TRBD1 matches 9 bases. This receptor was identified in a human donor in good health. Some clones in this sample may be carry-over from other donors' samples. The CDR3 bases are TGTGCCAGCACACTAGACAGGGGGTATTACAATGAGCAGTTCTTC. Its translation is CASTLDRGYYNEQFF.